This T cell receptor (beta chain) was observed in a study of blood T cells in healthy people across ages. V lost 1 base to trimming and J lost 7 bases, with 20 bases between them. Germline V lookup: CDR1 DFQATT, CDR2 SNEGSKA (reference sequence). This CDR3 contains 15 residues. The second PCR ran roughly 7 to 11 cycles with a sample-barcoded 5' primer and J-beta primers. Each CDR3 protein is one row after TCRdb ran MiXCR on the 5' RACE reads. The sample has about 1.8 million distinct CDR3 sequences, less than 50% seen once; the top ten hold approximately 2%. This rearrangement joins TRBV20-1 to TRBJ2-7, with a tentative D call TRBD1 (5 bases). The sequencing input was blood. This clonotype was obtained from a middle-aged woman in good health. The CDR3 coding sequence is TGCAGTGCTAGAGTCCAGGGCTACGCCTACAATGAGCAGTACTTC. Protein: CSARVQGYAYNEQYF.